This T cell receptor beta chain came from a study of cytomegalovirus exposure and HLA in healthy donors. CDR1 and CDR2 from the germline V gene are MDHEN and SYDVKM. The CDR3 covers 14 residues. V was trimmed by 6 bases and J by 2 bases, leaving 14 bases between them. The PCR had 60 Vbeta and 13 Jbeta primers. The method was immunoSEQ multiplex PCR; TCRdb's version includes in-frame clones alone and lacks a portion of them. The sample shows 130,000 to 150,000 clones, around 79% of them seen only once. The V call is TRBV28, the J call TRBJ2-7; D gene uncertain. Material for sequencing was PBMCs. This clonotype was sampled from a man aged 40-49 years in good health and CMV-seropositive. The CDR3 loop reads CASSRLSVTYEQYF. The CDR3 coding sequence is TGTGCCAGCAGCCGACTCAGTGTTACCTACGAGCAGTACTTC.